Sequencing of this T cell receptor (beta chain) was carried out in a study of shared clonotypes between healthy human individuals. Sequenced by immunoSEQ multiplex PCR; TCRdb stores in-frame clones only, minus some. This table holds 2,500,000 or so clones, 92% found once. This CDR3 has 14 residues. The germline V gene has CDR1 SEHNR and CDR2 FQNEAQ (reference sequence). Trimming pared 7 bases from V and 3 bases from J, leaving 13 bases between. Caucasian adults residing in Nashville, Tennessee made up all the donors. The rearrangement joins TRBV7-9 to TRBJ1-5; no definite D call. This TCR was recovered from a man aged 18 to 30 in good health. Some clones in this sample may be carry-over from other donors' samples. The sequencing input was naive CD4+ T cells from PBMCs. The subset here: CD45RA+ positively selected. CDR3 DNA: TGTGCCAGCACCCGTGGAGAAGACAATCAGCCCCAGCATTTT. It translates to CASTRGEDNQPQHF.